This entry concerns a single T cell receptor beta chain. The data derive from a study of control samples from healthy donors and cancer patients. This CDR3 has 14 amino acids. CDR1 is SGHRS, CDR2 YFSETQ, per germline. V lost 2 bases to trimming and J lost 2 bases, with 9 bases between them. This table comes from immunoSEQ multiplex PCR, and its TCRdb copy is limited to in-frame clones, with some not included. The sample shows 110,000 or so clones, approximately 90% of them seen only once. V and J are TRBV5-1 and TRBJ2-3; TRBD2 might be the D (5 bases). Source material: blood. The sequence derives from a human donor in good health. The donor label of this sample is uncertain. CDR3 DNA: TGCGCCAGCAGCTTCACAGCGGTCACAGATACGCAGTATTTT. It is translated as CASSFTAVTDTQYF.